The subject of this entry is one T cell receptor (beta chain). Profiling relied on immunoSEQ multiplex PCR, and the TCRdb table lists in-frame clones only, not all of them. The sample lists tens of thousands of clones, 89% occurring once. The CDR3 is 15 amino acids. Trimming left V 6 bases short and J 3 bases short, with 14 bases between. Germline CDR1 is LNHDA and CDR2 is SQIVND (reference sequence). This entry is derived from a study of control samples from healthy donors and cancer patients. The TCR was taken from a woman aged 50 to 60 with colorectal cancer. V usage is TRBV19 and J usage is TRBJ1-4; D gene ambiguous. Input material: PBMCs. The chain's CDR3 is CASSEQLAANEKLFF. DNA of the CDR3: TGTGCCAGTAGCGAGCAGTTGGCTGCTAATGAAAAACTGTTTTTT.